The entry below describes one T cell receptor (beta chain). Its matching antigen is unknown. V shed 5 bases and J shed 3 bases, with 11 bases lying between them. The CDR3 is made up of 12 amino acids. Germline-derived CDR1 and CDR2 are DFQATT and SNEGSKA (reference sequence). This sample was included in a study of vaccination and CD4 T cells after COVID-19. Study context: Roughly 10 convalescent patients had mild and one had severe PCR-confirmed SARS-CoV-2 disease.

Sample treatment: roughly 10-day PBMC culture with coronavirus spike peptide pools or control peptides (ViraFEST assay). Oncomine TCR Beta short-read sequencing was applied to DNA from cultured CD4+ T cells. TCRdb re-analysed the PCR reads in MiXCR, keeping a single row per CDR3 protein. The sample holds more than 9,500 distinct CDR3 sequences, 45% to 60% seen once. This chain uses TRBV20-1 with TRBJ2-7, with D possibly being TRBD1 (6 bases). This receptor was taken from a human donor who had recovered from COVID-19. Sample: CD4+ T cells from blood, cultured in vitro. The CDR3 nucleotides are TGCAGTGCTTTGGACAGAGACTACGAGCAGTACTTC. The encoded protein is CSALDRDYEQYF.